Below, 18 T cell receptor beta chains from the same sample are listed, as sequenced in a study of monozygotic twins with inflammatory bowel disease. TCRdb reanalyzed the 5' RACE reads and collapses them to one entry per CDR3 protein, without DNA. Its clone listing holds 140,000 to 150,000 distinct CDR3 sequences. The sample was blood. These receptors originate from a human donor with ulcerative colitis or Crohn's disease, or a healthy co-twin of an affected twin (not recorded which).

This chain links TRBV5-1 with TRBJ2-7; TCRdb calls TRBD1, which cannot be checked without DNA. CDR3 length: 15 residues. The germline V gene has CDR1 SGHRS and CDR2 YFSETQ. CDR3 loop: CASSPDRGRVYEQYF.

CDR3 amino acids: CSASNLGRQLGETQYF. This chain joins TRBV20-1 and TRBJ2-5; the D call from TCRdb, TRBD2, cannot be confirmed without DNA. The CDR3 is made up of 16 amino acids. The germline CDR1 and CDR2 sequences are DFQATT and SNEGSKA (reference sequence).

J is TRBJ2-7 and V is TRBV7-2; with no DNA, the TCRdb D assignment of TRBD1 cannot be verified. From germline, CDR1 is SGHTA and CDR2 FQGNSA. The CDR3 totals 15 residues. The CDR3 protein is CASSLPRGTGPTPYF.

This chain connects TRBV7-9 to TRBJ2-7; TCRdb designates TRBD1, a call that cannot be tested without DNA. Per germline, CDR1 SEHNR and CDR2 FQNEAQ (reference sequence). This CDR3 spans 15 amino acids. CDR3 protein: CASSDLRTGTYEQYF.

The chain links TRBV28 to TRBJ1-6. The CDR3 loop spans 14 amino acids. Germline CDR1 reads MDHEN; CDR2 reads SYDVKM. CDR3 region: CASSLRTVNSPLHF.

The chain is built from TRBV5-6 and TRBJ1-2; TCRdb returns TRBD1, unconfirmable since there is no DNA. Germline values: CDR1 SGHDT, CDR2 YYEEEE. The CDR3 is 14 residues long. This chain's CDR3 is CASSLYQGDYGYTF.

The V call is TRBV7-2, the J call TRBJ2-5; TCRdb names TRBD2, which stays unverified in the absence of DNA. The V gene's germline CDR1 is SGHTA and CDR2 FQGNSA. CDR3 length: 15 amino acids. CDR3 region: CASSLVRGPQETQYF.

V usage is TRBV12-3 or TRBV12-4 and J usage is TRBJ2-5; TCRdb's D call, TRBD2, is unchecked because there is no DNA. The CDR3 totals 14 residues. CDR3 sequence reads: CASSFLSGEETQYF.

The chain has TRBV12-3 or TRBV12-4 and TRBJ1-1; TCRdb's D call of TRBD1 is untestable without DNA. CDR3 length equals 14 residues. CDR3 loop: CASSLGRGYTEAFF.

The CDR3 sequence: CASSVAGDLLMNTEAFF. This chain connects TRBV9 to TRBJ1-1; the TCRdb D gene call, TRBD1, has no DNA to confirm it. The CDR3 is made up of 17 amino acids. CDR1 is SGDLS and CDR2 is YYNGEE in the germline V gene.

The V gene is TRBV11-2, the J gene TRBJ2-5; TCRdb calls TRBD1, which cannot be checked without DNA. CDR1 SGHAT and CDR2 FQNNGV come from the germline V gene. The CDR3 length is 15 residues. The CDR3 here is CASSLMNRGGETQYF.

The V and J genes are TRBV14 and TRBJ1-2. Germline CDR1 is SGHDN and CDR2 is FVKESK. The CDR3 has 16 residues. The CDR3 loop is CASSQEKDRRHYGYTF.

The V call is TRBV7-6, the J call TRBJ2-1; TCRdb gives TRBD2 as the D gene, but with no DNA this cannot be confirmed. Germline CDR1 SGHVS, CDR2 FNYEAQ. The CDR3 length is 15 residues. This CDR3 is CASSPPSGRNNEQFF.

CDR3 sequence: CASSYSRPSSGNTIYF. The chain recombines TRBV6-5 with TRBJ1-3. The germline V gene has CDR1 MNHEY and CDR2 SVGAGI. This CDR3 has 16 residues.

J is TRBJ2-1 and V is TRBV6-5. Germline-derived CDR1 and CDR2 are MNHEY and SVGAGI. The CDR3 is made up of 15 amino acids. CDR3 loop: CASSYLPTTYNEQFF.

The chain has TRBV20-1 and TRBJ2-5; without DNA, the TCRdb call of TRBD2 cannot be checked. The CDR3 length is 14 residues. Germline V gene lookup returns CDR1 DFQATT and CDR2 SNEGSKA (reference sequence). The CDR3 here is CSASLAEEQETQYF.

The genes are TRBV11-2 and TRBJ2-2. The CDR3 runs to 13 residues. Germline V gives CDR1 SGHAT, CDR2 FQNNGV. This CDR3 is CASSMITTGELFF. The whole variable domain, filled in from reference TRBV11-2 and TRBJ2-2, reads EAGVAQSPRYKIIEKRQSVAFWCNPISGHATLYWYQQILGQGPKLLIQFQNNGVVDDSQLPKDRFSAERLKGVDSTLKIQPAKLEDSAVYLCASSMITTGELFFGEGSRLTVL.

The chain recombines TRBV12-3 or TRBV12-4 with TRBJ1-2; TCRdb reports TRBD1, a call that lacks DNA to check it against. The CDR3 length is 14 residues. The CDR3 region is CASSFPTGGHGYTF.